The rows below give T cell receptor beta chains drawn from one sample of a study of regulatory T cells in long-lasting Graves disease. Using its own MiXCR run on the multiplex PCR reads, TCRdb lists one record per CDR3 protein. This sample has about 400,000 distinct CDR3 sequences; about 16% occur once, and the top ten carry about 20%. Sequences were derived from peripheral blood mononuclear cells (PBMCs), sampled at new diagnosis, from a patient treated with antithyroid drugs. These receptor sequences come from a female donor with Graves disease. Both conserved end residues are part of each CDR3. The D gene is left open where the match is weak. Clone size is shown for a subset of rows, as once, few, many or a class of expanded clone.

>TRBV3-1|many|TRBJ2-3|NA
TGTGCCAGCAGCCAAGAAGGAGGGCTCCACACAGATACGCAGTATTTT
CASSQEGGLHTDTQYF
>TRBV5-1|many|TRBJ2-5|NA
TGCGCCAGCAGCGGCCGACCAGGGGAGACCCAGTACTTC
CASSGRPGETQYF
>TRBV12-3/TRBV12-4|many|TRBJ1-5|NA
TGTGCCAGCAGTTTAGCGCAAGGTTGGGAACAGCCCCAGCATTTT
CASSLAQGWEQPQHF
>TRBV14|few|TRBJ2-1|NA
TGTGCCAGCAGCCAAGGGGTGTTCTCCTACAATGAGCAGTTCTTC
CASSQGVFSYNEQFF
>TRBV30|NA|TRBJ2-7|TRBD1
TGTGCCTGGATTCCGTTCCGGGACAGGGGTTCCTACGAGCAGTACTTC
CAWIPFRDRGSYEQYF
>TRBV11-1|NA|TRBJ2-7|TRBD1
TGTGCCAGCAGCGCCGGGACAGGGAACTACGAGCAGTACTTC
CASSAGTGNYEQYF
>TRBV14|NA|TRBJ2-7|TRBD2
TGTGCCAGCAGCCAGGGGACTAGCGGGAGGTTCGCGCCCTACGAGCAGTACTTC
CASSQGTSGRFAPYEQYF
>TRBV13|few|TRBJ1-2|NA
TGTGCCAGCAGCTTAGGCAGGAGAGATGGCTACACCTTC
CASSLGRRDGYTF
>TRBV19|few|TRBJ1-2|TRBD1
TGTGCCAGTAGTGTCGACAGGGGGAACTATGGCTACACCTTC
CASSVDRGNYGYTF
>TRBV9|few|TRBJ2-1|TRBD1
TGTGCCAGCAGCGTAGTATCCGAGGGGACAGCTCTCTACAATGAGCAGTTCTTC
CASSVVSEGTALYNEQFF
>TRBV2|NA|TRBJ2-7|TRBD1
TGTGCCAGCATAGGGGACAGCTCCTACGAGCAGTACTTC
CASIGDSSYEQYF
>TRBV15|many|TRBJ2-3|NA
TGTGCCACCAGCAAGTGGGACGCGTACACAGATACGCAGTATTTT
CATSKWDAYTDTQYF
>TRBV18|many|TRBJ1-2|NA
TGTGCCAGCTCACAACAGGGAAACGGCTACACCTTC
CASSQQGNGYTF
>TRBV11-2|many|TRBJ2-7|NA
TGTGCCAGCAGCTTAGGGGCAGACTCCTACGAGCAGTACTTC
CASSLGADSYEQYF
>TRBV24-1|many|TRBJ1-5|NA
TGTGCCACCAGTGATTTATCTGAGGACTCCCGCTGGGGCCAGCCCCAGCATTTT
CATSDLSEDSRWGQPQHF
>TRBV30|once|TRBJ1-1|TRBD1
TGTGCCTGGGGGCAGGGGGGCTCTGAAGCTTTCTTT
CAWGQGGSEAFF
>TRBV11-3|once|TRBJ1-3|NA
TGTGCCAGCAGCTTCGGGTCGGATGGAAACACCATATATTTT
CASSFGSDGNTIYF
>TRBV18|many|TRBJ2-2|NA
TGTGCCAGCTCACCACCAGTCAACGGGGAGCTGTTTTTT
CASSPPVNGELFF
>TRBV27|many|TRBJ2-1|TRBD2
TGTGCCAGCAGTTTCAGAGTATCCGGGCTAGCGGGAGATTGGGAGCAGTTCTTC
CASSFRVSGLAGDWEQFF
>TRBV7-2|many|TRBJ1-1|TRBD1
TGTGCCAGCAGCTTCGGGGGACAGCCCAACACTGAAGCTTTCTTT
CASSFGGQPNTEAFF
>TRBV20-1|NA|TRBJ2-7|NA
TGCAGTGCTCCTACCGGTGCGGGACCGGGATACGAGCAGTACTTC
CSAPTGAGPGYEQYF
>TRBV30|few|TRBJ1-1|NA
TGTGCCCGGAGTGTGGGGACTGAAGCTTTCTTT
CARSVGTEAFF
>TRBV6-2/TRBV6-3|many|TRBJ2-3|TRBD2
TGTGCCAGCAGTTCCCCGCCTAGCGGGATTCCTAGCACAGATACGCAGTATTTT
CASSSPPSGIPSTDTQYF
>TRBV6-2/TRBV6-3|NA|TRBJ1-5|NA
TGTGCCAGCAGTCCCGTCTACCGGGGGCGGCCGTATAGCAATCAGCCCCAGCATTTT
CASSPVYRGRPYSNQPQHF